This passage covers 25 T cell receptor beta chains from one sample sequenced in a study of Graves' ophthalmopathy and Graves' hyperthyroidism. RNA transcripts provided the template for amplifying TCR beta CDR3 regions. First-round RT-PCR with HTBI primers preceded a second-round multiplex PCR. TCRdb reanalysed the multiplex PCR reads using MiXCR and keeps one entry per CDR3 protein. The sample has some 350,000 distinct CDR3 sequences, about 18% seen once. Material: peripheral blood. The receptors originated from an adult woman with stable Graves' hyperthyroidism.

There are a few counts of this clonotype. A much larger clone differs from this one at a single base, so this may be a read error. Since the CDR3 does not end with the conserved phenylalanine or tryptophan, this likely comes from a read error. V is TRBV24-1 and J is TRBJ2-5, with TRBD1 identical over 9 bases. This CDR3 is built from 15 residues. The germline CDR1 and CDR2 sequences are KGHDR and SFDVKD. Trimming cost V 5 bases and J 2 bases; bases outside gene matches: 5. CDR3 in DNA: TGTGCCACCAGTGCTCCGGGACAGGGACAAGAGACCCAGTACTCC. Translation: CATSAPGQGQETQYS.

This clonotype was seen at least ten times. This chain connects TRBV28 to TRBJ1-2; D is unclear. The CDR3 spans 14 residues. Trimming removed 3 bases from V and 6 bases from J, with 14 bases in between. The germline CDR1 and CDR2 sequences are MDHEN and SYDVKM. CDR3 DNA: TGTGCCAGCAGTTTGTGGTCCGAGGGTGATGGCTACACCTTC. Translation gives CASSLWSEGDGYTF.

This clonotype was observed a few times. This chain connects TRBV29-1 to TRBJ2-1, with TRBD2 identical over 16 bases. With V trimmed by 6 bases and J by 9 bases, 8 bases remained unmatched. CDR3 length: 15 residues. CDR1 SQVTM and CDR2 ANQGSEA come from the germline V gene. CDR3: CSVTGTSGRASEQFF. The CDR3 DNA follows: TGCAGCGTCACCGGGACTAGCGGGAGGGCCAGTGAGCAGTTCTTC.

This clonotype was seen at least ten times. In nucleotides, the CDR3 is TGCAGCGTTGAAGAAACTAGCGGGAGGGCCGTCACCGGGGAGCTGTTTTTT. As protein: CSVEETSGRAVTGELFF. The chain employs TRBV29-1 and TRBJ2-2, with 13 bases matching TRBD2. This CDR3 comprises 17 residues. V trimming: 0 bases; J trimming: 4 bases; junction bases outside the gene matches: 5. Germline V CDR1 and CDR2: SQVTM, ANQGSEA.

This clonotype was recorded at least ten times. This chain uses TRBV20-1 with TRBJ1-1; 8 bases align to TRBD1. Germline V gene lookup returns CDR1 DFQATT and CDR2 SNEGSKA (reference sequence). The CDR3 consists of 12 residues. J lost 5 bases, V lost 7 bases, and 6 bases had no gene match. The DNA of the CDR3 is TGCAGTGGGGCGACAGGGGAAACTGAAGCTTTCTTT. It translates to CSGATGETEAFF.

The J gene is TRBJ1-1, the V gene TRBV6-1; D is perhaps TRBD1 (5 bases). The length of the CDR3 is 13 residues. Germline CDR1 MNHNS, CDR2 SASEGT. With 6 bases removed from V and 0 bases from J, the gap between germline ends came to 8 bases. Here the CDR3 reads CASRGGVNTEAFF. CDR3 bases: TGTGCCAGCAGGGGGGGAGTGAACACTGAAGCTTTCTTT.

The table lists this clonotype with many counts. The junction shows a germline mismatch at one end, possibly a read error. The rearrangement uses TRBV5-1 and TRBJ2-5; a possible D gene is TRBD1 (5 bases). Per the germline V gene, CDR1 is SGHRS and CDR2 is YFSETQ. This CDR3 spans 13 amino acids. The DNA of the CDR3 is TGTGCCAGCAGCTTAGGGGCCGAAGAGACCCAGTACTTC. Protein product: CASSLGAEETQYF.

This clonotype has a count of ten or more. The V call is TRBV12-3 or TRBV12-4, the J call TRBJ2-2; D is unclear. This CDR3 comprises 15 residues. With 3 bases removed from V and 4 bases from J, the gap between germline ends came to 12 bases. CDR3 in amino acids: CASSFETASTGELFF. DNA for the CDR3: TGTGCCAGCAGTTTTGAAACGGCGTCCACCGGGGAGCTGTTTTTT.

This clonotype was seen ten or more times. The J gene is TRBJ1-5, the V gene TRBV5-1; TRBD1 matches 9 bases. The CDR3 loop spans 14 amino acids. V gave up 4 bases and J gave up 7 bases; unmatched junction bases: 6. Germline V gives CDR1 SGHRS, CDR2 YFSETQ. As DNA, the CDR3 is TGCGCCAGCAGCCGGGACAGGGTTATACAGCCCCAGCATTTT. It specifies CASSRDRVIQPQHF.

This clonotype appeared a single time. This chain joins TRBV10-1 and TRBJ2-7, with 7 bases fitting TRBD1. J gave up 2 bases and V 2 bases, and 6 bases lay outside the gene matches. Per germline, CDR1 WNHNN and CDR2 SYGVQD (reference sequence). There are 15 residues in the CDR3. The CDR3 loop reads CASSEDPDRAYEQYF. DNA for the CDR3: TGCGCCAGCAGTGAGGACCCCGACAGGGCCTACGAGCAGTACTTC.

This clonotype was seen only a few times. The chain recombines TRBV6-2 or TRBV6-3 with TRBJ2-6, with 9 bases lining up with TRBD2. The CDR3 is made up of 19 amino acids. J lost 0 bases, V lost 6 bases, and 12 bases had no gene match. The germline V gene has CDR1 MNHEY and CDR2 SVGEGT. CDR3 residues: CASSLLSGGSSSGANVLTF. CDR3 in DNA: TGTGCCAGCAGCCTCCTTAGCGGGGGTTCCTCCTCTGGGGCCAACGTCCTGACTTTC.

This clonotype showed up many times. V usage is TRBV7-9 and J usage is TRBJ2-7; D ambiguous. V shed 6 bases and J shed 2 bases, with 11 bases lying between them. This CDR3 spans 13 amino acids. Germline V gene lookup returns CDR1 SEHNR and CDR2 FQNEAQ (reference sequence). This CDR3 is CASRNLSTYEQYF. For the CDR3, the DNA is TGTGCCAGCAGAAATCTCTCGACCTACGAGCAGTACTTC.

The rearrangement joins TRBV28 to TRBJ2-2; D perhaps matches TRBD1 (6 bases). The CDR3 is 15 residues long. Germline CDR1 reads MDHEN; CDR2 reads SYDVKM. Trimming took 3 bases from V and 6 from J, leaving 14 bases between them. CDR3 loop: CASSFRGRRAGELFF. The CDR3 nucleotides read TGTGCCAGCAGTTTCAGGGGACGGCGGGCCGGGGAGCTGTTTTTT. The entire variable domain, with the rest obtained from reference TRBV28 and TRBJ2-2, is as follows: DVKVTQSSRYLVKRTGEKVFLECVQDMDHENMFWYRQDPGLGLRLIYFSYDVKMKEKGDIPEGYSVSREKKERFSLILESASTNQTSMYLCASSFRGRRAGELFFGEGSRLTVL.

This clonotype was seen repeatedly, ten times or more. The chain links TRBV28 to TRBJ2-4; possible D gene TRBD2, 5 bases. Per germline, CDR1 MDHEN and CDR2 SYDVKM. V lost 3 bases and J 11 bases, leaving 11 bases between the germline ends. This CDR3 region has 12 residues. The CDR3 region is CASSFRGSVQYF. CDR3 in DNA: TGTGCCAGCAGTTTTAGAGGGTCGGTTCAGTACTTC.

A few counts support this clonotype. The V gene is TRBV30, the J gene TRBJ1-5; D gene unclear. The CDR3 contains 14 residues. Per the germline V gene, CDR1 is GTSNPN and CDR2 is SVGIG (reference sequence). The germline V and J ends were trimmed by 0 bases and 4 bases, with 10 bases remaining between them. CDR3 nucleotide sequence: TGTGCCTGGAGTGTCGGACGGCAGAATCAGCCCCAGCATTTT. This translates into CAWSVGRQNQPQHF. Variable domain in full (rest from reference TRBV30 and TRBJ1-5): SQTIHQWPATLVQPVGSPLSLECTVEGTSNPNLYWYRQAAGRGLQLLFYSVGIGQISSEVPQNLSASRPQDRQFILSSKKLLLSDSGFYLCAWSVGRQNQPQHFGDGTRLSIL.

This clonotype came up many times. The chain combines TRBV6-1 with TRBJ1-5; D not certain. The germline CDR1 and CDR2 sequences are MNHNS and SASEGT. V gave up 6 bases and J gave up 6 bases, with 15 bases separating them. The CDR3 covers 14 residues. CDR3 coding DNA: TGTGCCAGCAGCGAAACCGTGGCGCCTCAGCCCCAGCATTTT. Residues: CASSETVAPQPQHF.

This clonotype has a count of ten or more. The CDR3, as DNA: TGTGCCAGCAGCTTAGCAGGGACCGACACTGAAGCTTTCTTT. It is translated as CASSLAGTDTEAFF. V is TRBV7-9 and J is TRBJ1-1, with D possibly being TRBD1 (5 bases). CDR1 and CDR2 from the germline V gene are SEHNR and FQNEAQ (reference sequence). Trimming took 0 bases from V and 3 from J, leaving 8 bases between them. The CDR3 is made up of 14 amino acids.

CDR3 DNA: TGTGCCAGCTCACCAGTGGCGGACCAAGAGACCCAGTACTTC. Its translation is CASSPVADQETQYF. The rearrangement uses TRBV18 and TRBJ2-5, with no clear D. Trimming removed 2 bases at V and 0 bases at J, with 7 bases between. This CDR3 has 14 residues. The V gene's germline CDR1 is KGHSH and CDR2 LQKENI.

In the case of this clonotype: A much larger clonotype is one base distant, so this may be a read error. V and J are TRBV6-5 and TRBJ2-7; D is unclear. Germline lookup yields CDR1 MNHEY and CDR2 SVGAGI. Trimming removed 0 bases from V and 4 bases from J, with 4 bases in between. The CDR3 runs to 12 residues. The CDR3 DNA sequence: TGTGCCAGCAGTTACTCGAGGTACGAGCAGTACTTC. Translation gives CASSYSRYEQYF.

The V call is TRBV18, the J call TRBJ1-1, with 8 bases lining up with TRBD1. The germline CDR1 and CDR2 sequences are KGHSH and LQKENI. V shed 0 bases and J 5 bases; nucleotides not matched to a gene: 11. CDR3 size: 17 residues. CDR3 coding DNA: TGTGCCAGCTCACCACCCTTCGGGACAGGTTTTAAAACTGAAGCTTTCTTT. This gives the protein CASSPPFGTGFKTEAFF.

The chain carries TRBV4-3 and TRBJ2-2; the D is unclear. The CDR3 loop spans 17 amino acids. Germline V gene sequence: CDR1 LGHNA, CDR2 YSLEER. Trimming cost V 0 bases and J 0 bases, with 11 bases left between them. CDR3 sequence reads: CASSQERVFSNTGELFF. DNA for the CDR3: TGCGCCAGCAGCCAAGAACGGGTATTCTCGAACACCGGGGAGCTGTTTTTT.

This clonotype was detected only a few times. This chain joins TRBV11-1 and TRBJ2-2; the D gene is possibly TRBD2 (5 bases). Germline CDR1 and CDR2: SGHAT and FQDESV (reference sequence). The CDR3 length is 16 residues. The ends were cut back, 7 bases at V and 2 bases at J, with 17 bases in the middle. CDR3 in amino acids: CASTLPRGPNTGELFF. CDR3 in DNA: TGTGCCAGCACCCTCCCACGCGGGCCCAACACCGGGGAGCTGTTTTTT.

This clonotype was picked up many times. The J gene is TRBJ1-1, the V gene TRBV29-1; D not certain. The germline V and J ends were trimmed by 8 bases and 0 bases, with 19 bases remaining between them. There are 15 residues in the CDR3. Germline V gene lookup returns CDR1 SQVTM and CDR2 ANQGSEA. CDR3 sequence (DNA): TGCAGCCCCGCAACTATTGGGCGACTGAACACTGAAGCTTTCTTT. It codes for CSPATIGRLNTEAFF. The full variable domain, rest sourced from reference TRBV29-1 and TRBJ1-1, is SAVISQKPSRDICQRGTSLTIQCQVDSQVTMMFWYRQQPGQSLTLIATANQGSEATYESGFVIDKFPISRPNLTFSTLTVSNMSPEDSSIYLCSPATIGRLNTEAFFGQGTRLTVV.

The rearrangement joins TRBV11-2 to TRBJ2-2; D is uncertain. Trimming removed 0 bases at V and 0 bases at J, with 8 bases between. The CDR3 extends over 16 amino acids. Germline assignment: CDR1 SGHAT and CDR2 FQNNGV. The CDR3 loop reads CASSLDETANTGELFF. The CDR3 region has the DNA TGTGCCAGCAGCTTAGACGAGACTGCGAACACCGGGGAGCTGTTTTTT.

This clonotype appeared many times. The chain employs TRBV5-1 and TRBJ2-5; D assignment may be TRBD1 or TRBD2 (5 bases each). Germline CDR1 SGHRS, CDR2 YFSETQ. The CDR3 consists of 13 residues. Trimming left V 7 bases short and J 5 bases short, with 15 bases between. The CDR3 coding sequence is TGCGCCAGCGGGGGTGGTGGCCGGGAGACCCAGTACTTC. Its translation is CASGGGGRETQYF.